These 9 T cell receptor beta chains originate from one sample sequenced in a study of technical replicates of blood from a handful of donors. Generated by immunoSEQ multiplex PCR, the TCRdb table keeps only in-frame clones and is missing some. This table has 60,000 to 75,000 clones, about 86% appearing once. The sequenced sample consisted of PBMCs. These receptor sequences come from a human donor in good health. Some clones in this sample may be carry-over from other donors' samples.

This clone came up a few times. V gene TRBV7-9 combines with J gene TRBJ2-6; D gene unclear. Trimming shortened V by 7 bases and J by 0 bases, and 10 bases separated the two germline ends. Germline V gene sequence: CDR1 SEHNR, CDR2 FQNEAQ (reference sequence). The CDR3 runs to 15 residues. In DNA form, the CDR3 reads TGTGCCAGCACCCCCGCGATCTCTGGGGCCAACGTCCTGACTTTC. Protein sequence: CASTPAISGANVLTF.

The chain joins TRBV30 to TRBJ2-7; 8 bases agree with TRBD2. CDR3 size: 14 residues. Trimming took 4 bases from V and 2 from J; bases not matched to a gene: 7. Per germline, CDR1 GTSNPN and CDR2 SVGIG (reference sequence). CDR3 sequence reads: CAWNPGLGTYEQYF. The CDR3 DNA sequence: TGTGCCTGGAATCCGGGACTAGGAACCTACGAGCAGTACTTC.

The V gene is TRBV2, the J gene TRBJ1-4, with TRBD1 matching over 8 bases. Germline V gene sequence: CDR1 SNHLY, CDR2 FYNNEI. CDR3 size: 14 residues. The V segment lost 6 bases and the J segment 6 bases; nucleotides outside the gene matches: 6. CDR3 in DNA: TGTGCCAGCAGGCTCAGGGGGCGTTATGAAAAACTGTTTTTT. Protein: CASRLRGRYEKLFF.

The chain recombines TRBV10-3 with TRBJ1-2; no firm D call. Germline-derived CDR1 and CDR2 are ENHRY and SYGVKD. The V gene lost 3 bases and the J gene lost 2 bases, with 10 bases spanning the gap. The CDR3 has 14 amino acids. The CDR3 DNA follows: TGTGCCATCAGTGAAACTGATTCGAACTATGGCTACACCTTC. Encoded protein: CAISETDSNYGYTF.

The chain is built from TRBV9 and TRBJ2-6; D perhaps matches TRBD2 (6 bases). The CDR3 extends over 20 amino acids. Trimming took off 0 bases at V and 1 base at J, with 20 bases between the two ends. The germline V gene has CDR1 SGDLS and CDR2 YYNGEE. CDR3 loop: CASSVEPWGGKLSGANVLTF. The CDR3 DNA reads TGTGCCAGCAGCGTAGAGCCCTGGGGAGGCAAACTGTCTGGGGCCAACGTCCTGACTTTC.

This clone occurred once. This chain connects TRBV6-6 to TRBJ1-2; TRBD1 aligns across 8 bases. Germline-derived CDR1 and CDR2 are MNHNY and SVGAGI (reference sequence). V shed 6 bases, J shed 4 bases, and the junction held 7 bases outside the gene matches. The CDR3 totals 14 residues. CDR3 nucleotides: TGTGCCAGCAGCTACGACAGGGGACCCTATGGCTACACCTTC. As protein: CASSYDRGPYGYTF.

This chain uses TRBV7-2 with TRBJ1-1; 7 nucleotides line up with TRBD1. With V trimmed by 5 bases and J by 3 bases, 6 bases remained unmatched. This CDR3 spans 14 amino acids. The germline CDR1 and CDR2 sequences are SGHTA and FQGNSA. For the CDR3, the DNA is TGTGCCAGCAGCAAACCGACAGGGTACACTGAAGCTTTCTTT. Translating it yields CASSKPTGYTEAFF.

This chain joins TRBV7-3 and TRBJ2-7, with TRBD2 matching over 8 bases. Per germline, CDR1 SGHTA and CDR2 FQGTGA. The CDR3 sequence is 13 residues long. With V trimmed by 6 bases and J by 3 bases, 4 bases remained unmatched. CDR3 nucleotides: TGTGCCAGCAGGTCAGCGGGGGACTACGAGCAGTACTTC. Translated: CASRSAGDYEQYF.

The J gene is TRBJ2-1, the V gene TRBV11-2; the match to TRBD2 covers 10 bases. The trim removed 1 base at V and 8 bases at J, leaving 5 bases unmatched. CDR1 and CDR2 (germline): SGHAT, FQNNGV. This CDR3 has 15 amino acids. Written as DNA, the CDR3 is TGTGCCAGCAGCTTAGCGGCTAGCGGGAGACATGAGCAGTTCTTC. Translated, it gives CASSLAASGRHEQFF.